This is a list of T cell receptor beta chains from one sample in a study of control samples from healthy donors and cancer patients. Profiled with immunoSEQ multiplex PCR; TCRdb holds only in-frame clones, not every one. The sample shows 150,000 to 200,000 clones, 70% to 90% of them seen only once. The sample was blood. These receptors all stem from a man aged 30-40 years in good health. Each CDR3 is given with its conserved first and last residue. The order of the fields is V gene, clone size, J gene, D gene, CDR3 protein, CDR3 DNA. A D gene is named only where the DNA matches it firmly. Expanded clones get a size class; other rows say once, few or many, or leave the size out.

>TRBV6-5|.|TRBJ1-6|.
CASSSVGSPLHF
TGTGCCAGCAGCTCCGTTGGATCACCCCTCCACTTT
>TRBV5-1|few|TRBJ2-5|.
CASSLAGREETQYF
TGCGCCAGCAGCTTGGCGGGGCGGGAAGAGACCCAGTACTTC
>TRBV7-9|.|TRBJ2-1|TRBD2
CASSFRTSGSPDSYNEQFF
TGTGCCAGCAGCTTCCGGACTAGCGGGAGCCCAGACTCCTACAATGAGCAGTTCTTC
>TRBV9|once|TRBJ2-3|.
CASSDNTDTQYF
TGTGCCAGCAGCGACAACACAGATACGCAGTATTTT
>TRBV5-4|.|TRBJ2-7|TRBD2
CASSFSTSGEGGSYEQYF
TGTGCCAGCAGCTTCAGTACTAGCGGGGAGGGGGGGTCCTACGAGCAGTACTTC
>TRBV10-3|.|TRBJ1-2|TRBD1
CAISEWRDRSYGYTF
TGTGCCATCAGTGAGTGGCGGGACAGGTCCTATGGCTACACCTTC
>TRBV19|.|TRBJ1-4|TRBD1
CASSLRPGGEKLFF
TGTGCCAGTAGTCTCCGGCCAGGGGGTGAAAAACTGTTTTTT
>TRBV25-1|.|TRBJ2-7|TRBD1
CATLPDRVGEQYF
TGTGCCACCCTTCCGGACAGGGTTGGCGAGCAGTACTTC
>TRBV2|once|TRBJ2-7|.
CASTMGHSGGEQYF
TGTGCCAGCACCATGGGCCACAGTGGGGGCGAGCAGTACTTC
>TRBV7-6|.|TRBJ2-3|TRBD2
CASSVLYSGGGTDTQYF
TGTGCCAGCAGCGTTCTTTATAGCGGGGGTGGCACAGATACGCAGTATTTT
>TRBV7-9|.|TRBJ2-7|.
CASSGGGSAEQYF
TGTGCCAGCAGCGGTGGGGGATCGGCTGAGCAGTACTTC
>TRBV28|.|TRBJ2-3|TRBD2
CASSPAGLAADTQYF
TGTGCCAGCAGTCCTGCGGGACTAGCCGCAGATACGCAGTATTTT
>TRBV7-3|.|TRBJ1-1|TRBD1
CASSSGDSGNTEAFF
TGTGCCAGCAGCTCGGGGGACAGCGGGAACACTGAAGCTTTCTTT
>TRBV5-1|.|TRBJ1-2|TRBD1
CASSLSGTGRDGYTF
TGCGCCAGCAGCTTGTCCGGGACAGGTCGGGATGGCTACACCTTC
>TRBV5-6|.|TRBJ2-4|TRBD2
CASSFVSPRGRGAIQYF
TGTGCCAGCAGCTTTGTTTCCCCGCGGGGGAGGGGAGCCATTCAGTACTTC
>TRBV5-1|.|TRBJ1-6|TRBD1
CASSGQGTSSYNSPLHF
TGCGCCAGCAGCGGACAGGGAACGAGCTCCTATAATTCACCCCTCCACTTT
>TRBV4-1|.|TRBJ2-5|.
CASSQRPVRRQETQYF
TGCGCCAGCAGCCAACGCCCGGTACGTCGGCAAGAGACCCAGTACTTC
>TRBV7-9|.|TRBJ2-4|.
CASSRGVGTQGTKNIQYF
TGTGCCAGCAGCAGAGGAGTGGGGACACAAGGGACCAAAAACATTCAGTACTTC
>TRBV29-1|.|TRBJ1-5|.
CSVDTGEGPQHF
TGCAGCGTTGATACGGGGGAAGGGCCCCAGCATTTT
>TRBV6-5|.|TRBJ2-7|.
CASSYSKGWPYYEQYF
TGTGCCAGCAGTTACTCGAAGGGTTGGCCGTACTACGAGCAGTACTTC
>TRBV4-3|.|TRBJ1-1|.
CASSQAVGRTEAFF
TGCGCCAGCAGCCAAGCGGTGGGTCGCACTGAAGCTTTCTTT
>TRBV15|.|TRBJ2-7|.
CATSRDRWKTYEQYF
TGTGCCACCAGCAGAGATCGGTGGAAAACCTACGAGCAGTACTTC
>TRBV13|.|TRBJ1-3|.
CASSPDNSGNTIYF
TGTGCCAGCAGCCCTGACAACTCTGGAAACACCATATATTTT
>TRBV15|.|TRBJ2-7|TRBD1
CATSRDPTGVEEQYF
TGTGCCACCAGCAGAGATCCCACAGGGGTCGAGGAGCAGTACTTC
>TRBV9|once|TRBJ2-3|.
CASSVAGGTGSDTQYF
TGTGCCAGCAGCGTGGCAGGGGGGACCGGGTCAGATACGCAGTATTTT
>TRBV29-1|.|TRBJ2-6|.
CSVVMKEANVLTF
TGCAGCGTTGTGATGAAGGAAGCCAACGTCCTGACTTTC
>TRBV2|once|TRBJ1-5|TRBD1
CASSPTGGHQPQHF
TGTGCCAGCAGTCCGACAGGGGGACATCAGCCCCAGCATTTT
>TRBV18|.|TRBJ2-7|.
CASSPPLTKPPYEQYF
TGTGCCAGCTCACCACCCCTAACTAAACCTCCCTACGAGCAGTACTTC
>TRBV7-3|.|TRBJ2-1|.
CASSSSRPTSYNEQFF
TGTGCCAGCAGCTCTAGCAGACCAACCTCCTACAATGAGCAGTTCTTC
>TRBV28|once|TRBJ1-2|.
CASTSNYGYTF
TGTGCCAGCACCTCCAACTATGGCTACACCTTC
>TRBV3-1/TRBV3-2|.|TRBJ2-1|.
CASSQAENEQFF
TGTGCCAGCAGCCAGGCGGAGAATGAGCAGTTCTTC
>TRBV13|.|TRBJ1-2|.
CASSSGQQRYGYTF
TGTGCCAGCAGCTCTGGACAGCAACGTTATGGCTACACCTTC
>TRBV2|few|TRBJ2-2|.
CASSEGRGLYTGELFF
TGTGCCAGCAGTGAAGGGAGGGGGCTATACACCGGGGAGCTGTTTTTT
>TRBV5-1|.|TRBJ1-5|.
CASALEGGVNQPQHF
TGCGCCAGCGCCTTGGAGGGGGGCGTCAATCAGCCCCAGCATTTT
>TRBV5-1|.|TRBJ2-3|.
CASSRADPADTQYF
TGCGCCAGCAGCCGGGCTGACCCGGCAGATACGCAGTATTTT
>TRBV5-5|.|TRBJ1-2|.
CASSLGLSAYGYTF
TGTGCCAGCAGCTTGGGACTATCCGCCTATGGCTACACCTTC
>TRBV6-5|.|TRBJ2-7|.
CASRTGGSSYEQYF
TGTGCCAGCAGAACAGGTGGGAGCTCCTACGAGCAGTACTTC
>TRBV11-2|.|TRBJ2-7|TRBD1
CASSANPGGEQYF
TGTGCCAGCAGCGCAAACCCAGGGGGCGAGCAGTACTTC
>TRBV4-1|.|TRBJ1-6|.
CASSQDYVSSYNSPLHF
TGCGCCAGCAGCCAAGACTACGTGAGCTCCTATAATTCACCCCTCCACTTT
>TRBV29-1|.|TRBJ1-2|.
CSVESGAGHTF
TGCAGCGTTGAATCCGGGGCAGGGCACACCTTC
>TRBV27|.|TRBJ1-5|.
CASSLRSRDQPQHF
TGTGCCAGCAGTTTAAGGTCACGGGATCAGCCCCAGCATTTT
>TRBV19|.|TRBJ1-4|.
CASSMRGIGTNEKLFF
TGTGCCAGTAGTATGAGGGGAATTGGGACTAATGAAAAACTGTTTTTT
>TRBV9|once|TRBJ2-5|.
CASSPVGLETQYF
TGTGCCAGCAGCCCTGTGGGGCTGGAGACCCAGTACTTC
>TRBV11-1|.|TRBJ2-3|TRBD2
CASVRLADTDTQYF
TGTGCCAGCGTACGACTAGCCGACACAGATACGCAGTATTTT
>TRBV5-4|few|TRBJ1-2|TRBD1
CASSRTGDYGYTF
TGTGCCAGCAGCCGGACAGGGGACTATGGCTACACCTTC
>TRBV15|.|TRBJ1-5|.
CATSRDGRGADQPQHF
TGTGCCACCAGCAGAGATGGACGGGGCGCAGATCAGCCCCAGCATTTT
>TRBV15|.|TRBJ1-5|.
CATSRDKTRNQPQHF
TGTGCCACCAGCAGAGATAAGACCCGCAATCAGCCCCAGCATTTT
>TRBV27|.|TRBJ1-1|.
CASSLSMALTEAFF
TGTGCCAGCAGTTTATCGATGGCACTGACTGAAGCTTTCTTT
>TRBV7-9|.|TRBJ1-6|.
CASSFSSFNSPLHF
TGTGCCAGCAGCTTCTCTAGCTTCAATTCACCCCTCCACTTT
>TRBV14|few|TRBJ1-1|.
CASSLLGPRAFF
TGTGCCAGCAGTCTGCTGGGTCCTAGAGCTTTCTTT
>TRBV27|many|TRBJ2-7|.
CASGSSGSPSSEQYF
TGTGCCAGCGGTTCCAGCGGCTCCCCCTCCTCCGAGCAGTACTTC